Listed here is a single TCR beta chain. Authors' processing steps: Reference gene primers were amplified, and this amplification served to estimate nucleated cell counts. The method was immunoSEQ multiplex PCR; TCRdb's version includes in-frame clones alone and lacks a portion of them. V, J and clone size are those of that table, while D and trimming were read from the DNA. The data show tens of thousands of clones, approximately 86% seen once. This entry belongs to a study of blood T cell repertoires in COVID-19. Study-level background: The study drew acute and convalescent COVID-19 samples from the United States, Italy and Spain. PBMCs, B-cell-depleted T cells, or T cells were the source of the cDNA or gDNA that made up the material.

This CDR3 region has 15 residues. The V and J ends lost 1 base and 4 bases respectively, with 11 bases between them. Germline lookup yields CDR1 KGHDR and CDR2 SFDVKD. This TCR was sampled from a man over 45 with active COVID-19. V gene TRBV24-1 combines with J gene TRBJ2-3; weak D call: TRBD1 (5 bases). The sample was peripheral blood. CDR3 protein: CATSDLARGADTQYF. In nucleotides, the CDR3 is TGTGCCACCAGTGATTTAGCTAGGGGCGCAGATACGCAGTATTTT.